The T cell receptor (beta chain) under discussion was sequenced for a study of blood T cell repertoires in COVID-19. Cohort allocation depended upon clinical history that participants reported. Per the study methods: By means of reference gene primer amplification, nucleated cell counts were estimated. Using immunoSEQ multiplex PCR, the repertoire was profiled, and TCRdb retains in-frame clones only, with some absent. V, J and clone size are taken as reported in that table, and D and trimming were inferred from the DNA itself. The repertoire consists of 350,000 to 450,000 clones, with approximately 90% occurring once and the leading ten covering roughly 0.9%. Germline loops: CDR1 MRHNA, CDR2 SNTAGT. V lost 5 bases to trimming and J lost 0 bases; unmatched junction nucleotides: 5. The CDR3 has 15 amino acids.

The sample was PBMCs or T cells enriched from blood (not recorded which). This TCR derives from a woman in her thirties or forties who had been exposed to COVID-19. This sequence joins TRBV6-4 and TRBJ2-7, with TRBD2 matching 9 bases. CDR3 region: CASSRVAGDSYEQYF. Written as DNA, the CDR3 is TGTGCCAGCAGTCGGGTAGCGGGGGACTCCTACGAGCAGTACTTC.